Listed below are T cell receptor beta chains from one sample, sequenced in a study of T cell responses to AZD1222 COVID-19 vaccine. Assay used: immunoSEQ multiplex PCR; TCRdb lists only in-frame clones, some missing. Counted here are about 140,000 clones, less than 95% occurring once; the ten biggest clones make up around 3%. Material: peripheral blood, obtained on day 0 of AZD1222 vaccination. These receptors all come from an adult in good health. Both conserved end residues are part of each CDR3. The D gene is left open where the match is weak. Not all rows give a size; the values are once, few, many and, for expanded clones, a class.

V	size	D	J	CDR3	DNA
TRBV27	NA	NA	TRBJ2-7	CASSLLQGRDYEQYF	TGTGCCAGCAGTCTCCTCCAAGGGAGAGACTACGAGCAGTACTTC
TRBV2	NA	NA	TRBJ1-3	CASSVGGSGNTIYF	TGTGCCAGCAGTGTGGGTGGGTCGGGAAACACCATATATTTT
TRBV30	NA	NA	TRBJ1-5	CAWSYQDQPQHF	TGTGCCTGGAGTTACCAAGATCAGCCCCAGCATTTT
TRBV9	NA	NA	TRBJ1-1	CASSVVVNTEAFF	TGTGCCAGCAGCGTAGTCGTGAACACTGAAGCTTTCTTT
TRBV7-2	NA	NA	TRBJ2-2	CASSLEGHNTGELFF	TGTGCCAGCAGCTTAGAAGGACACAACACCGGGGAGCTGTTTTTT
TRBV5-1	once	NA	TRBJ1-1	CASSWGDRRDTEAFF	TGCGCCAGCAGCTGGGGGGACCGGCGCGACACTGAAGCTTTCTTT
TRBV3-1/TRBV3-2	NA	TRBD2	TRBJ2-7	CASSRLLAGVEEQYF	TGTGCCAGCAGCCGCCTTCTAGCGGGAGTGGAAGAGCAGTACTTC
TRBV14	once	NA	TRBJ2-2	CASSQGGHRWGTGELFF	TGTGCCAGCAGCCAAGGAGGGCATCGATGGGGCACCGGGGAGCTGTTTTTT
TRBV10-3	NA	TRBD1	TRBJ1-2	CAISANTGTGRHGDGYTF	TGTGCCATCAGTGCGAACACCGGGACAGGGCGTCACGGGGATGGCTACACCTTC
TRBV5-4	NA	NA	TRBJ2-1	CASSLETLFNEQFF	TGTGCCAGCAGCTTGGAGACCCTTTTCAATGAGCAGTTCTTC
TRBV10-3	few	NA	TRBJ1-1	CAISDSHTEAFF	TGTGCCATCAGTGATAGTCACACTGAAGCTTTCTTT
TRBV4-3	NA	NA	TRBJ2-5	CASSLGRVETQYF	TGCGCCAGCAGCCTAGGACGTGTAGAGACCCAGTACTTC
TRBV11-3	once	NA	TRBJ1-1	CASSLFAGPEGTEAFF	TGTGCCAGCAGCTTATTCGCAGGCCCCGAGGGGACTGAAGCTTTCTTT
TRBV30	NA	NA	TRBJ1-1	CACDVRGNTEAFF	TGTGCCTGCGATGTCCGGGGGAACACTGAAGCTTTCTTT
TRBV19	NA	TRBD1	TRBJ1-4	CASSIGQGGEKLFF	TGTGCCAGTAGTATAGGACAGGGAGGCGAAAAACTGTTTTTT
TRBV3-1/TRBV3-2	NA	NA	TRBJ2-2	CASSQDRVTGELFF	TGTGCCAGCAGCCAAGATCGAGTTACCGGGGAGCTGTTTTTT
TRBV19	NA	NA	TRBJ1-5	CASSIRFEDQPQHF	TGTGCCAGTAGTATTAGGTTTGAGGATCAGCCCCAGCATTTT
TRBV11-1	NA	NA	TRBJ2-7	CASSLGTIGPGYEQYF	TGTGCCAGCAGCTTAGGAACAATCGGTCCCGGCTACGAGCAGTACTTC